The entry below describes one T cell receptor beta chain. This sample is drawn from a study of cytomegalovirus exposure and HLA in healthy donors. The CDR3 sequence is 15 residues long. The ends were cut back, 2 bases at V and 6 bases at J, with 16 bases in the middle. The germline CDR1 and CDR2 sequences are SGHTA and FQGNSA. With 60 Vbeta and 13 Jbeta primers, the PCR was carried out. The repertoire was sequenced with immunoSEQ multiplex PCR; TCRdb's copy has only in-frame clones and lacks some. The sample records more than 110,000 clones, 80% being singletons. Sequenced material: PBMCs. The source is a male donor in good health and CMV-seronegative. The chain links TRBV7-2 to TRBJ1-2; possible D gene TRBD1, 6 bases. The CDR3 nucleotides read TGTGCCAGCAGCTTATCAGTTTGGGGGCCGGATGGCTACACCTTC. Translated: CASSLSVWGPDGYTF.